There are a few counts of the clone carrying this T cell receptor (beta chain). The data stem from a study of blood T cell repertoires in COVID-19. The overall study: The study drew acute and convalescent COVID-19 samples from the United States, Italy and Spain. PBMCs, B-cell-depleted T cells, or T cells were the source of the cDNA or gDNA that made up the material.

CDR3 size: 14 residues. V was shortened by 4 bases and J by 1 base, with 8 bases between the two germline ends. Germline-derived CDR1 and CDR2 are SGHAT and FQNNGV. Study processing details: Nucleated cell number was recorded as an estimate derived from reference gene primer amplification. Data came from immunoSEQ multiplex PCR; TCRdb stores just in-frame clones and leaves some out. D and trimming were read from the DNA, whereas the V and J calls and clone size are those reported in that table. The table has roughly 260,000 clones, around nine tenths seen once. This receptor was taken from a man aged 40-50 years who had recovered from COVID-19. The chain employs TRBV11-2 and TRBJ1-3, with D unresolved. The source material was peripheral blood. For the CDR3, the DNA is TGTGCCAGCAGCTCCGCGAATTCTGGAAACACCATATATTTT. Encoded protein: CASSSANSGNTIYF.